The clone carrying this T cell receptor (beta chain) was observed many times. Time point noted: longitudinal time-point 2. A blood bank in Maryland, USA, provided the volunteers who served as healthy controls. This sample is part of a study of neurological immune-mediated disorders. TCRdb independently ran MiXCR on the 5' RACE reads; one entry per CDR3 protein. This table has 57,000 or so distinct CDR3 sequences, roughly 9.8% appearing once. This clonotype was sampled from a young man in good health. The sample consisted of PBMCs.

The CDR3 nucleotides read TGTGCCAGCAGTTTCCCCGACAGTCACCTTAATGAAAAACTGTTTTTT. Residues: CASSFPDSHLNEKLFF. The V call is TRBV28, the J call TRBJ1-4; TRBD1 is a possible D gene (5 bases). V was clipped by 3 bases and J by 4 bases, with 15 bases between them. CDR1 is MDHEN and CDR2 is SYDVKM in the germline V gene. This CDR3 comprises 16 residues.